This entry lists 19 T cell receptor beta chains sequenced from one sample in a study of cytomegalovirus exposure and HLA in healthy donors (dated by TCRdb to 2015 to 2018). Library creation used the immunoSEQ multiplex PCR assay. TCRdb's version of the immuneACCESS table is confined to in-frame rearrangements and falls short of the full clone set. An unresolved V gene accounts for under half of the shortfall where checked; the remainder is of unknown origin. The sample data list approximately 190,000 clones, and 84% of these were observed just once. Clones ranked in the top ten supply under 7.5% of the sample. The sequencing sample was made of PBMCs. Every receptor here comes from a man between 18 and 29 years old in good health and CMV-seropositive.

This clone has just a few counts. This sequence joins TRBV6-5 and TRBJ1-5, with 8 bases that match TRBD1. CDR3 length: 15 amino acids. Per germline, CDR1 MNHEY and CDR2 SVGAGI. Trimming took 4 bases from V and 3 from J; bases not matched to a gene: 5. The CDR3 bases are TGTGCCAGCAGTTCGGCAGGGGGCACCAATCAGCCCCAGCATTTT. Translating gives CASSSAGGTNQPQHF.

V and J are TRBV6-5 and TRBJ1-4, with D possibly matching TRBD1 (5 bases). The germline V and J ends were trimmed by 4 bases and 0 bases, with 9 bases remaining between them. This CDR3 is built from 15 residues. Germline V gene lookup returns CDR1 MNHEY and CDR2 SVGAGI. The CDR3 protein is CASSWGGTTNEKLFF. The CDR3 nucleotides read TGTGCCAGCAGTTGGGGGGGAACAACTAATGAAAAACTGTTTTTT.

DNA of the CDR3: TGTGCCAGCATCGACAGGGACTCTGGAAACACCATATATTTT. This codes for CASIDRDSGNTIYF. The V call is TRBV7-2, the J call TRBJ1-3; 7 positions agree with TRBD1. With V trimmed by 7 bases and J by 0 bases, 3 bases remained unmatched. There are 14 residues in the CDR3. Germline V gene sequence: CDR1 SGHTA, CDR2 FQGNSA. Combining the CDR3 with reference TRBV7-2 and TRBJ1-3 gives the whole variable domain GAGVSQSPSNKVTEKGKDVELRCDPISGHTALYWYRQSLGQGLEFLIYFQGNSAPDKSGLPSDRFSAERTGGSVSTLTIQRTQQEDSAVYLCASIDRDSGNTIYFGEGSWLTVV.

The chain joins TRBV27 to TRBJ2-1; 11 bases map to TRBD2. The V segment lost 3 bases and the J segment 7 bases; nucleotides outside the gene matches: 5. The germline V gene encodes CDR1 MNHEY and CDR2 SMNVEV (reference sequence). The CDR3 contains 15 residues. The CDR3 sequence: CASSFEASGRNEQFF. In DNA, the CDR3 is TGTGCCAGCAGTTTCGAGGCTAGCGGGAGGAATGAGCAGTTCTTC.

The CDR3 reads CASSGKGGYEQYF. CDR3 coding DNA: TGTGCCAGCAGTGGAAAAGGGGGCTACGAGCAGTACTTC. The chain is built from TRBV2 and TRBJ2-7; D is possibly TRBD1 (6 bases). The CDR3 extends over 13 amino acids. V shed 4 bases and J shed 3 bases, with 10 bases lying between them. Germline lookup yields CDR1 SNHLY and CDR2 FYNNEI.

A word on this clone: Other DNA sequences in this specimen translate into the identical CDR3. V usage is TRBV7-9 and J usage is TRBJ2-7; possibly TRBD2 for D (5 bases). V was pared by 1 base and J by 2 bases, with 9 bases between. The germline V gene has CDR1 SEHNR and CDR2 FQNEAQ (reference sequence). The CDR3 spans 14 residues. The CDR3 loop reads CASSLVGGTYEQYF. CDR3 coding DNA: TGTGCCAGCAGCTTAGTTGGAGGTACCTACGAGCAGTACTTC.

This clone was seen a few times. This chain links TRBV7-9 with TRBJ1-4; D is perhaps TRBD1 (5 bases). Trimming cost V 5 bases and J 10 bases, with 14 bases left between them. The CDR3 runs to 13 residues. Germline CDR1 is SEHNR and CDR2 is FQNEAQ (reference sequence). The DNA of the CDR3 is TGTGCCAGCAGCAACCCAACTCAGGGAAAACTGTTTTTT. The encoded protein is CASSNPTQGKLFF.

The rearrangement joins TRBV7-2 to TRBJ1-4; D perhaps matches TRBD1 (6 bases). This CDR3 is built from 16 residues. V was trimmed by 4 bases and J by 6 bases, leaving 18 bases between them. Per germline, CDR1 SGHTA and CDR2 FQGNSA. Here the CDR3 reads CASSSTAGGGHEKLFF. DNA for the CDR3: TGTGCCAGCAGCTCCACAGCGGGAGGGGGGCATGAAAAACTGTTTTTT.

The chain is built from TRBV5-6 and TRBJ1-1; no definite D call. CDR1 and CDR2 (germline): SGHDT, YYEEEE. The V end was cut by 2 bases, the J end by 0 bases, with 14 bases between. The CDR3 consists of 16 residues. This chain's CDR3 is CASSFMGGEVNTEAFF. The CDR3 coding sequence is TGTGCCAGCAGCTTCATGGGTGGTGAGGTGAACACTGAAGCTTTCTTT.

The chain has TRBV9 and TRBJ2-1; D possibly corresponds to TRBD2 (6 bases). CDR3 length equals 16 residues. V was pared by 0 bases and J by 2 bases, with 12 bases between. Per germline, CDR1 SGDLS and CDR2 YYNGEE. The CDR3 protein is CASSVDVSGPYNEQFF. The CDR3 DNA reads as TGTGCCAGCAGCGTAGATGTTAGCGGACCCTACAATGAGCAGTTCTTC.

This chain links TRBV5-6 with TRBJ1-4; D is possibly TRBD1 (6 bases). CDR3 length equals 16 residues. Germline V CDR1 and CDR2: SGHDT, YYEEEE. V lost 4 bases and J 6 bases, leaving 19 bases between the germline ends. The CDR3 nucleotides read TGTGCCAGCAGCCACCTTCGGGATGAGGGGGATGAAAAACTGTTTTTT. Translated, it gives CASSHLRDEGDEKLFF.

The V gene is TRBV5-1, the J gene TRBJ1-1, with D perhaps matching TRBD1 (6 bases). Germline assignment: CDR1 SGHRS and CDR2 YFSETQ. V shed 1 base and J shed 4 bases, with 17 bases lying between them. The CDR3 has 16 residues. The DNA for the CDR3 is TGCGCCAGCAGCTTGTCTCTTGGGGGCGGGGGCACTGAAGCTTTCTTT. Amino acid sequence: CASSLSLGGGGTEAFF.

The chain combines TRBV9 with TRBJ2-1, with D possibly matching TRBD2 (6 bases). Trimming took off 5 bases at V and 9 bases at J, with 18 bases between the two ends. Looked up from germline, CDR1 is SGDLS and CDR2 is YYNGEE. This CDR3 has 14 residues. The chain's CDR3 is CASSDQLLAAEQFF. As DNA, the CDR3 is TGTGCCAGCAGTGACCAATTACTAGCAGCTGAGCAGTTCTTC.

V and J are TRBV30 and TRBJ2-7; 7 positions agree with TRBD1. The J segment lost 3 bases and the V segment lost 2 bases, leaving 4 bases of the junction unmatched. This CDR3 comprises 13 residues. In germline, CDR1 is GTSNPN, CDR2 SVGIG (reference sequence). For the CDR3, the DNA is TGTGCCTGGAGTAGGACAGGTGTCTACGAGCAGTACTTC. Translation gives CAWSRTGVYEQYF.

V gene TRBV28 combines with J gene TRBJ1-4; D gene uncertain. V dropped 3 bases and J dropped 8 bases, with 13 bases sitting between them. CDR1 MDHEN and CDR2 SYDVKM come from the germline V gene. The CDR3 has 14 amino acids. The CDR3 nucleotides read TGTGCCAGCAGTTTTTTAGCCCGTTTGGAAAAACTGTTTTTT. Its protein is CASSFLARLEKLFF.

This clone turned up a few times. The V and J genes are TRBV6-1 and TRBJ2-7; 16 bases align to TRBD2. The CDR3 runs to 15 residues. V dropped 10 bases and J dropped 7; count of bases not matched to a gene: 10. Germline CDR1 is MNHNS and CDR2 is SASEGT. The CDR3 is CAIGTSGRAGGEQYF. The CDR3 nucleotides are TGTGCCATCGGGACTAGCGGGAGGGCCGGGGGAGAGCAGTACTTC.

This clone showed up just a few times. The chain recombines TRBV4-1 with TRBJ1-1; the D is unclear. Germline loops: CDR1 MGHRA, CDR2 YSYEKL. This CDR3 contains 16 residues. V lost 2 bases, J lost 0 bases, and 13 bases lay in between. The CDR3 loop reads CASSQIRSEVNTEAFF. The CDR3 nucleotides are TGCGCCAGCAGCCAAATCCGTTCCGAGGTGAACACTGAAGCTTTCTTT.

V gene TRBV6-5 combines with J gene TRBJ2-2, with a possible D match to TRBD1 (5 bases). In germline, CDR1 is MNHEY, CDR2 SVGAGI. V was trimmed by 2 bases and J by 3 bases, leaving 7 bases between them. The CDR3 has 14 amino acids. The CDR3 DNA is TGTGCCAGCAGTTACCGGACACACACCGGGGAGCTGTTTTTT. Protein: CASSYRTHTGELFF.

The V gene is TRBV5-4, the J gene TRBJ2-7, with 13 bases lining up with TRBD2. J was trimmed by 5 bases and V by 4 bases; bases with no gene match: 15. Germline V gene sequence: CDR1 SGHNT, CDR2 YYREEE (reference sequence). This CDR3 is 18 amino acids long. CDR3 DNA sequence: TGTGCCAGCAGCCCTACCAGATACCCCGGGACTAGCGGGAACGAGCAGTACTTC. This codes for CASSPTRYPGTSGNEQYF.